This T cell receptor beta chain was recorded in a study of blood T cell repertoires in COVID-19. TCRdb keeps only in-frame clones here, not all; method: immunoSEQ multiplex PCR. This table has 100,000 to 120,000 clones, 85% appearing once. The V end was cut by 1 base, the J end by 12 bases, with 13 bases between. Germline CDR1 is SEHNR and CDR2 is FQNEAQ (reference sequence). This CDR3 contains 14 residues. The sequencing input was peripheral blood. This chain connects TRBV7-9 to TRBJ1-6, with D unclear. The sequence derives from a human donor in a cohort sampled during active COVID-19. CDR3 protein: CASSLVALGGPLHF. For the CDR3, the DNA is TGTGCCAGCAGCTTAGTCGCTCTCGGAGGACCCCTCCACTTT. The variable domain in full, completed from reference TRBV7-9 and TRBJ1-6, reads DTGVSQNPRHKITKRGQNVTFRCDPISEHNRLYWYRQTLGQGPEFLTYFQNEAQLEKSRLLSDRFSAERPKGSFSTLEIQRTEQGDSAMYLCASSLVALGGPLHFGNGTRLTVT.